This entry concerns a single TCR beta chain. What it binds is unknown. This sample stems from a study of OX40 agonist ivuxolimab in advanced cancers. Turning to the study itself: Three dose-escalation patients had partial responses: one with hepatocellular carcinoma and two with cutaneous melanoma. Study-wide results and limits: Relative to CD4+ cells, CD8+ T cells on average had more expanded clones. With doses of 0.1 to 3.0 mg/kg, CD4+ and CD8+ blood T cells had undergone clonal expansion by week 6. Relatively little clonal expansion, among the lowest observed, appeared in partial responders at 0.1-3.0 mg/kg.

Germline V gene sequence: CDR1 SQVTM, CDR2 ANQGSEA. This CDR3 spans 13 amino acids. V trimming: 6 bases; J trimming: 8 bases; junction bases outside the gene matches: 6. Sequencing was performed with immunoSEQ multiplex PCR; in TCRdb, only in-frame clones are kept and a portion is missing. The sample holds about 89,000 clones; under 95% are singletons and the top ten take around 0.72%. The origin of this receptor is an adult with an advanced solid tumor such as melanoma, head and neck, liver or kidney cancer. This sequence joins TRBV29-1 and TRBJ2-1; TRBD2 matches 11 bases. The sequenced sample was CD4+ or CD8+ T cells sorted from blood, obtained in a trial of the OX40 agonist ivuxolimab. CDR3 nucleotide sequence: TGCAGCGTCCTAACTAGCGGGGGCTATGAGCAGTTCTTC. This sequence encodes CSVLTSGGYEQFF.